The 5 T cell receptor beta chains presented below share a single source sample, sequenced in a study of OX40 agonist ivuxolimab in advanced cancers. Library preparation was by the immunoSEQ multiplex PCR assay. TCRdb provides this immuneACCESS table in a form limited to in-frame rearrangements. Some clones are lacking; in checked studies, under half of them reflect an unresolved V gene, and why the rest are absent is not known. For this sample there are 41,000 or so clones; around four fifths appear just once. The top ten clonotypes cover approximately 22% of the sample. The material sequenced was CD4+ or CD8+ T cells sorted from blood, taken in a trial of the OX40 agonist ivuxolimab. The receptors shown here come from an adult with an advanced solid tumor such as melanoma, head and neck, liver or kidney cancer.

The chain is built from TRBV27 and TRBJ2-1, with D uncertain. The germline V and J ends were trimmed by 4 bases and 0 bases, with 4 bases remaining between them. Looked up from germline, CDR1 is MNHEY and CDR2 is SMNVEV (reference sequence). The CDR3 has 13 amino acids. The CDR3 reads CASSWGSYNEQFF. CDR3 bases: TGTGCCAGCAGTTGGGGCTCCTACAATGAGCAGTTCTTC.

This rearrangement joins TRBV4-3 to TRBJ1-5, with no clear D. The CDR3 sequence is 15 residues long. Germline V lookup: CDR1 LGHNA, CDR2 YSLEER. The V end was cut by 0 bases, the J end by 8 bases, with 14 bases between. For the CDR3, the DNA is TGCGCCAGCAGCCAAGAGAGAGGGAGGATGGAGCCCCAGCATTTT. Its translation is CASSQERGRMEPQHF.

The chain combines TRBV6-6 with TRBJ2-7, with D maybe TRBD1 (6 bases). Germline-derived CDR1 and CDR2 are MNHNY and SVGAGI (reference sequence). With 4 bases removed from V and 2 bases from J, the gap between germline ends came to 15 bases. This CDR3 contains 15 residues. This CDR3 is CASSWYRAGPYEQYF. The CDR3, as DNA: TGTGCCAGCAGTTGGTACAGGGCGGGCCCCTACGAGCAGTACTTC.

The chain recombines TRBV2 with TRBJ1-3; unclear D gene. Between the trimmed V and J ends, which lost 9 bases and 4 bases, there was a span of 37 bases. Germline CDR1 and CDR2: SNHLY and FYNNEI. This CDR3 has 21 amino acids. The CDR3 DNA sequence: TGTGCCAGTCAGGAACGCCCCGACCTGTGGGCCCGGGATGGTATCGGAAACACCATATATTTT. Translation: CASQERPDLWARDGIGNTIYF.

Only a few counts were recorded for this clone. The chain uses TRBV2 and TRBJ2-3, with 8 bases that match TRBD1. The CDR3 covers 14 residues. Trimming at V came to 8 bases and at J to 3 bases, leaving 7 bases not matched to a gene. Per the germline V gene, CDR1 is SNHLY and CDR2 is FYNNEI. The CDR3 loop reads CASAGQGATDTQYF. CDR3 nucleotide sequence: TGTGCCAGCGCTGGGCAGGGGGCGACAGATACGCAGTATTTT.